This is a list of T cell receptor beta chains from one sample in a study of CD8 T cells in ankylosing spondylitis. TCRdb ran MiXCR on the 5' RACE reads and lists one entry per CDR3 protein. The sample lists approximately 220,000 distinct CDR3 sequences; roughly a tenth were seen once. Specimen: blood, either unsorted or a sorted T cell fraction (not recorded which). These receptors were obtained from a male donor with ankylosing spondylitis or in good health (not recorded which). CDR3s include the opening cysteine and the closing phenylalanine or tryptophan. D genes are given only for firm matches. Clone size is not always given. Where it is, it says once, few, many or a class for expanded clones.

TRBJ2-1 TRBV7-2 many NA TGTGCCAGCAGCCGAGGAACTACCAATGAGCAGTTCTTC CASSRGTTNEQFF
TRBJ2-1 TRBV7-3 few TRBD2 TGTGCCAGCAGCATAGGGCCCGGGACTAGCGGAGGTGAGCAGTTCTTC CASSIGPGTSGGEQFF
TRBJ2-3 TRBV12-3/TRBV12-4 many TRBD1 TGTGCCATTACTACAGGGGCCCTCACAGATACGCAGTATTTT CAITTGALTDTQYF
TRBJ1-1 TRBV12-3/TRBV12-4 many NA TGTGCCAGCAGCCCGGGACGTAACACTGAAGCTTTCTTT CASSPGRNTEAFF
TRBJ2-3 TRBV12-3/TRBV12-4 NA NA TGTGCCAGCAGTACATATCTTTCTTTGGGGGCAGATACGCAGTATTTT CASSTYLSLGADTQYF
TRBJ1-2 TRBV6-5 NA TRBD1 TGTGCCAGCAGTTACTCGACTGGAACAGGGGCGCGGGGTGGCTACACCTTC CASSYSTGTGARGGYTF
TRBJ2-3 TRBV29-1 many NA TGCAGCCCCCGGGACCCCTTCACAGATACGCAGTATTTT CSPRDPFTDTQYF
TRBJ1-5 TRBV20-1 few NA TGCAGTGCCGAGGTATCCCGGGGAAATCAGCCCCAGCATTTT CSAEVSRGNQPQHF
TRBJ1-3 TRBV6-5 NA NA TGTGCCAGCAGTTCGAGCAGCCTATACAGGGCTGGAAACACCATATATTTT CASSSSSLYRAGNTIYF
TRBJ2-5 TRBV20-1 few NA TGCAGTGCTAGAGTAGGAGACCTCGGAACCCAGTACTTC CSARVGDLGTQYF
TRBJ2-7 TRBV12-3/TRBV12-4 many NA TGTGCCAGCAGCCCCACGGTCTGGGGATCCTACGAGCAGTACTTC CASSPTVWGSYEQYF
TRBJ1-4 TRBV20-1 many NA TGCAGTGCTAGAGTACAGGGTGAAAAACTGTTTTTT CSARVQGEKLFF
TRBJ2-7 TRBV5-1 many NA TGCGCCAGCAGCTTGGATTCAGGAACCTACGAGCAGTACTTC CASSLDSGTYEQYF
TRBJ2-7 TRBV29-1 many TRBD2 TGCAGCGTTGATGGTCTAGCGGGGAGATCGTCCTACGAGCAGTACTTC CSVDGLAGRSSYEQYF
TRBJ1-2 TRBV20-1 few NA TGCAGTGCTACCACAGTAAACTATGGCTACACCTTC CSATTVNYGYTF
TRBJ2-1 TRBV3-1 NA TRBD2 TGTGCCAGCAGCCAAGATCCGCGGGGGTTGGGTGAGCAGTTCTTC CASSQDPRGLGEQFF
TRBJ2-1 TRBV5-1 many NA TGCGCCAGCAGCTTGCCGGGAACCTCCTACAATGAGCAGTTCTTC CASSLPGTSYNEQFF
TRBJ2-1 TRBV6-1 few TRBD2 TGTGCCAGCAGTCCAGGGGCGGGGGGGCCGGTAAACAATGAGCAGTTCTTC CASSPGAGGPVNNEQFF
TRBJ2-7 TRBV2 many TRBD1 TGTGCCAGCAGTGAAGCCGCCTGGGACAGGCTCTACGAGCAGTACTTC CASSEAAWDRLYEQYF
TRBJ2-1 TRBV18 NA NA TGTGCCAGCTCACCAAACAATGAGCAGTTCTTC CASSPNNEQFF
TRBJ2-1 TRBV7-9 many NA TGTGCCAGCAGCTTTCCAGCGCCCAATGAGCAGTTCTTC CASSFPAPNEQFF
TRBJ1-5 TRBV6-2/TRBV6-3 NA TRBD1 TGTGCCAGCAGAAAAGCCGGGACAGGGGGCGCGAAGCCCCAGCATTTT CASRKAGTGGAKPQHF
TRBJ2-5 TRBV7-9 many NA TGTGCCAGCAGCCCTCGACGGGGCCCACTAGAGACCCAGTACTTC CASSPRRGPLETQYF
TRBJ2-2 TRBV12-3/TRBV12-4 few TRBD2 TGTGCCAGCAGTTTCGGGACTAGCAACGGGGAGCTGTTTTTT CASSFGTSNGELFF
TRBJ2-1 TRBV5-1 NA NA TGCGCCAGCAGCTTGGCCCGGGGGGCGGGAAATGAGCAGTTCTTC CASSLARGAGNEQFF
TRBJ1-3 TRBV5-1 many NA TGCGCCAGCAGCTTGGGTACAGCTGGAAACACCATATATTTT CASSLGTAGNTIYF
TRBJ1-5 TRBV21-1 few NA TGTGCCAGCAGCAAAGGATTGTCAGGGGGCTGCAATCAGCCCCAGCATTTT CASSKGLSGGCNQPQHF
TRBJ1-1 TRBV29-1 many NA TGCAGCGGGACCCTTGGCACTGAAGCTTTCTTT CSGTLGTEAFF
TRBJ1-2 TRBV12-3/TRBV12-4 once TRBD1 TGTGCCAGCAGCAAAGGACAGGTCAAGGGAAACTATGGCTACACCTTC CASSKGQVKGNYGYTF
TRBJ2-2 TRBV2 NA TRBD2 TGTGCCAGCCGCCTAGCGGGGGAGCGAAGCTCCGGGGAGCTGTTTTTT CASRLAGERSSGELFF
TRBJ2-2 TRBV28 many TRBD1 TGTGCCACCCAGGGACAGGGAGCGAACACCGGGGAGCTGTTTTTT CATQGQGANTGELFF
TRBJ2-5 TRBV7-2 NA TRBD2 TGTGCCAGCAGCTTAGCGTCTAGCGGGGGCCAAGAGACCCAGTACTTC CASSLASSGGQETQYF
TRBJ2-2 TRBV5-1 few NA TGCGCCAGCAGCCTAGAAAGCCACGGGGAGCTGTTTTTT CASSLESHGELFF
TRBJ2-1 TRBV6-5 many TRBD2 TGTGCCAGCAGTTTACCGCGGGGGGCCGGTAATGAGCAGTTCTTC CASSLPRGAGNEQFF
TRBJ2-5 TRBV20-1 NA TRBD2 TGCAGTGCTAGAGATCCCAGCGGGGGGGCGGGTGAGACCCAGTACTTC CSARDPSGGAGETQYF
TRBJ1-2 TRBV5-1 many NA TGCGCCAGCAGCTTGGAGGATTATGGCTACACCTTC CASSLEDYGYTF
TRBJ1-2 TRBV12-3/TRBV12-4 many NA TGTGCCAGCAGATCCACCGGGGATTTACGTGGCTACACCTTC CASRSTGDLRGYTF
TRBJ1-1 TRBV20-1 many NA TGCAGTGCTAGAGTGGACCAGGAGCAAAACACTGAAGCTTTCTTT CSARVDQEQNTEAFF
TRBJ2-7 TRBV7-9 NA NA TGTGCCAGCAGCTTGGGGGGGCCTACACTTTCGTACGAGCAGTACTTC CASSLGGPTLSYEQYF
TRBJ1-2 TRBV7-2 many NA TGTGCCAGCAGCTTCGGGGGGCTAAGGGGCTATGGCTACACCTTC CASSFGGLRGYGYTF